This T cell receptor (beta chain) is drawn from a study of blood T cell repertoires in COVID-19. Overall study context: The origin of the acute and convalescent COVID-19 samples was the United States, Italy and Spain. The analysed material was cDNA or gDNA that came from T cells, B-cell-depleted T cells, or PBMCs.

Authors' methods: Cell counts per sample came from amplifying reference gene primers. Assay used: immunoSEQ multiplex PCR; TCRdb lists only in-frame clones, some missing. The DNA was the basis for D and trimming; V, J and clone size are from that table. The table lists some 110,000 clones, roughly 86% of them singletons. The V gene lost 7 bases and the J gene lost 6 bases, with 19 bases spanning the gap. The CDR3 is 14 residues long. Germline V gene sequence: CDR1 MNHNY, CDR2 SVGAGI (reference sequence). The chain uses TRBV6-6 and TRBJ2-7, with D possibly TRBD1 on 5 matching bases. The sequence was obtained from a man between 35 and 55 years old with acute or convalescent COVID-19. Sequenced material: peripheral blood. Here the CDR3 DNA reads TGTGCCAGCACCGCAGGGTCCCCGGTAGGCGAGCAGTACTTC. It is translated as CASTAGSPVGEQYF.